This T cell receptor beta chain was identified during a study of T cells in localized non-small cell lung cancer. Study-level points and caveats: Uninvolved adjacent lung had more T cell clonality than any other tissue, topping tumor.

Profiled with immunoSEQ multiplex PCR; TCRdb holds only in-frame clones, not every one. The table lists approximately 23,000 clones, roughly nine tenths of them singletons, with less than 15% in the top ten. Details on this clone: Its matching antigen is unknown.

Germline CDR1 reads SGHRS; CDR2 reads YFSETQ. V was pared by 4 bases and J by 7 bases, with 4 bases of the junction left unmatched. This CDR3 contains 14 residues. Sequences were derived from peripheral blood, sampled before any cancer treatment. The V call is TRBV5-1, the J call TRBJ1-4; 10 bases are shared with TRBD1. The TCR originated in a male donor older than 55 with stage I lung adenocarcinoma. CDR3 amino acids: CASSQGTGVEKLFF. CDR3 DNA sequence: TGCGCCAGCAGCCAAGGGACAGGGGTTGAAAAACTGTTTTTT.